Shown below are 3 T cell receptor beta chains from a single sample sequenced in a study of blood T cells in healthy people across ages. Primed by a sample-barcoded 5' primer and a J-beta primer mix, a second PCR proceeded for roughly 7 to 12 cycles. MiXCR, applied by TCRdb to the 5' RACE reads, yields one record per CDR3 protein. The profile covers roughly 800,000 distinct CDR3 sequences, with about 62% appearing a single time and roughly 22% taken by the ten largest. The sequencing input was blood. These receptors were obtained from a man between 25 and 39 years old in good health.

The chain uses TRBV7-2 and TRBJ2-1; no clear D. The CDR3 length is 13 residues. The ends were cut back, 5 bases at V and 4 bases at J, with 9 bases in the middle. Germline assignment: CDR1 SGHTA and CDR2 FQGNSA. CDR3 nucleotides: TGTGCCAGCAGCCCCTTAAGGTACAATGAGCAGTTCTTC. Amino acid sequence: CASSPLRYNEQFF.

This clonotype turned up a few times. The chain recombines TRBV29-1 with TRBJ2-5; no clear D gene. CDR1 SQVTM and CDR2 ANQGSEA come from the germline V gene. The CDR3 contains 14 residues. Trimming removed 0 bases from V and 6 bases from J, with 14 bases in between. The CDR3 protein is CSVEDRRQKKTQYF. The DNA of the CDR3 is TGCAGCGTTGAAGATCGAAGGCAGAAAAAGACCCAGTACTTC.

The chain combines TRBV29-1 with TRBJ2-3, with D tentatively TRBD1 (5 bases). This CDR3 has 14 amino acids. Germline-derived CDR1 and CDR2 are SQVTM and ANQGSEA. Deletions cut 1 base from V and 1 base from J, with 9 bases between. The CDR3: CSVEGQGGTDTQYF. The CDR3 DNA reads as TGCAGCGTTGAAGGCCAGGGTGGCACAGATACGCAGTATTTT.